Presented here are 2 T cell receptor beta chains from one specimen sequenced in a study of T cells in Graves' hyperthyroidism and ophthalmopathy. Amplified TCR beta CDR3 regions came from RNA transcripts. TCR CDR3 underwent first-round RT-PCR with the HTBI primer set. TCRdb fed the multiplex PCR reads into MiXCR, producing one record per CDR3 protein. Of under 250,000 distinct CDR3 sequences in the sample, approximately 24% were seen once. Sequenced material: blood. All receptors derive from a woman in her forties with Graves' ophthalmopathy.

This clonotype showed up just a few times. The rearrangement links TRBV5-4 to TRBJ2-2, with 9 nucleotides matching TRBD1. The CDR3 spans 16 residues. The germline V gene encodes CDR1 SGHNT and CDR2 YYREEE (reference sequence). The ends lost 3 bases at V and 5 bases at J; junction bases unmatched: 8. The CDR3 here is CASSSPRQGGTGELFF. The CDR3 region has the DNA TGTGCCAGCAGCTCGCCTCGACAGGGGGGAACCGGGGAGCTGTTTTTT. The full variable domain, its missing parts supplied by reference TRBV5-4 and TRBJ2-2, is ETGVTQSPTHLIKTRGQQVTLRCSSQSGHNTVSWYQQALGQGPQFIFQYYREEENGRGNFPPRFSGLQFPNYSSELNVNALELDDSALYLCASSSPRQGGTGELFFGEGSRLTVL.

In its sample, this clonotype was seen once. CDR3 amino acids: CASSQGQGEQYF. DNA for the CDR3: TGCGCCAGCAGCCAGGGACAGGGTGAGCAGTACTTC. The chain links TRBV4-1 to TRBJ2-7, with 9 nucleotides matching TRBD1. Germline CDR1 and CDR2: MGHRA and YSYEKL. The CDR3 consists of 12 residues. With 3 bases clipped from V and 7 bases from J, the junction kept 1 base outside the gene matches.